These 2 T cell receptor beta chains were sequenced from one sample in a study of blood T cell repertoires in COVID-19. Profiled with immunoSEQ multiplex PCR; TCRdb holds only in-frame clones, not every one. This table has about 330,000 clones, 86% appearing once. Input material: peripheral blood. The receptors derive from a woman aged 50 to 65 with acute or convalescent COVID-19.

The chain combines TRBV29-1 with TRBJ2-7; TRBD2 matches at 10 bases. The CDR3 has 12 residues. The V and J ends lost 6 bases and 2 bases, in that order; junction bases with no gene match: 1. CDR1 is SQVTM and CDR2 is ANQGSEA in the germline V gene. The CDR3 bases are TGCAGCGTAGGACTAGCGGCCTACGAGCAGTACTTC. Its protein product is CSVGLAAYEQYF.

This clone was recorded a few times. This chain joins TRBV28 and TRBJ1-4, with TRBD1 as a possible D gene (5 bases). The length of the CDR3 is 15 residues. The V end lost 5 bases, the J end lost 7 bases, and 17 bases lay between the germline ends. CDR1 and CDR2 (germline): MDHEN, SYDVKM. The CDR3 spells CASSPPRRGSEKLFF. The CDR3 DNA is TGTGCCAGCAGTCCCCCCCGAAGGGGAAGTGAAAAACTGTTTTTT.